These T cell receptor beta chains were read from a single sample in a study of spatial heterogeneity in lung cancer. TCRdb itself ran the 5' RACE reads through MiXCR, one entry per CDR3 protein. The table has approximately 40,000 distinct CDR3 sequences, less than 9% seen once; the top ten hold approximately 29%. The sample consisted of PBMCs, taken at surgery. The receptors stem from a female donor with early-stage non-small cell lung cancer. The CDR3 runs from the conserved cysteine through the conserved F or W. Fields, in order: D gene, J gene, V gene, clone size, CDR3 protein, CDR3 DNA. A D gene is named only where the DNA matches it firmly. A row's size may be missing; if present it is once, few, many or a size class.

d_gene: -
j_gene: TRBJ2-5
v_gene: TRBV11-2
abundance: many
CDR3aa: CASSLGRQGLTKYF
CDR3nt: TGTGCCAGCAGCTTAGGAAGGCAGGGTCTAACCAAGTACTTC

d_gene: TRBD1
j_gene: TRBJ1-6
v_gene: TRBV28
abundance: many
CDR3aa: CASSSQTGGRYNSPLHF
CDR3nt: TGTGCCAGCAGCTCCCAAACAGGGGGCAGGTATAATTCACCCCTCCACTTT

d_gene: TRBD2
j_gene: TRBJ2-3
v_gene: TRBV6-1
abundance: -
CDR3aa: CASSRQNRRREGGADTQYF
CDR3nt: TGTGCCAGCAGCAGACAGAATAGGAGGCGGGAGGGTGGTGCAGATACGCAGTATTTT

d_gene: TRBD2
j_gene: TRBJ2-1
v_gene: TRBV9
abundance: many
CDR3aa: CASSQAGGSYNEQFF
CDR3nt: TGTGCCAGCAGCCAGGCGGGAGGGTCCTACAATGAGCAGTTCTTC

d_gene: TRBD1
j_gene: TRBJ1-5
v_gene: TRBV4-1
abundance: many
CDR3aa: CASSRIPTGLGNQPQHF
CDR3nt: TGCGCCAGCAGCCGTATACCGACAGGGTTGGGCAATCAGCCCCAGCATTTT

d_gene: -
j_gene: TRBJ2-1
v_gene: TRBV20-1
abundance: medium-sized
CDR3aa: CSASGLGDEQFF
CDR3nt: TGCAGTGCTAGCGGACTGGGCGATGAGCAGTTCTTC

d_gene: -
j_gene: TRBJ2-7
v_gene: TRBV7-2
abundance: few
CDR3aa: CASSLVAARYEQYF
CDR3nt: TGTGCCAGCAGCTTAGTGGCAGCGCGTTACGAGCAGTACTTC

d_gene: TRBD2
j_gene: TRBJ2-1
v_gene: TRBV7-2
abundance: many
CDR3aa: CASSSIAGEGEQFF
CDR3nt: TGTGCCAGCAGCTCCATAGCGGGAGAGGGTGAGCAGTTCTTC

d_gene: TRBD1
j_gene: TRBJ1-6
v_gene: TRBV6-2/TRBV6-3
abundance: many
CDR3aa: CASSNLRDRGGSPLHF
CDR3nt: TGTGCCAGCAGTAACCTGAGGGACAGGGGTGGATCACCCCTCCACTTT

d_gene: -
j_gene: TRBJ1-2
v_gene: TRBV6-2/TRBV6-3
abundance: -
CDR3aa: CASSYLLTDLYGYTF
CDR3nt: TGTGCCAGCAGTTACCTCTTGACAGACCTCTATGGCTACACCTTC

d_gene: -
j_gene: TRBJ2-5
v_gene: TRBV6-5
abundance: -
CDR3aa: CASRTMRGWEETQYF
CDR3nt: TGTGCCAGCCGGACGATGAGGGGTTGGGAAGAGACCCAGTACTTC

d_gene: -
j_gene: TRBJ1-4
v_gene: TRBV5-1
abundance: few
CDR3aa: CASTAGTANEKLFF
CDR3nt: TGCGCCAGCACCGCCGGGACGGCGAATGAAAAACTGTTTTTT

d_gene: -
j_gene: TRBJ2-1
v_gene: TRBV20-1
abundance: -
CDR3aa: CSARGRSGPSYNEQFF
CDR3nt: TGCAGTGCTAGAGGGCGGTCCGGACCCTCCTACAATGAGCAGTTCTTC

d_gene: -
j_gene: TRBJ1-1
v_gene: TRBV27
abundance: many
CDR3aa: CASSSRPGTEAFF
CDR3nt: TGTGCCAGCAGTTCTCGCCCCGGCACTGAAGCTTTCTTT

d_gene: -
j_gene: TRBJ1-1
v_gene: TRBV11-2
abundance: few
CDR3aa: CASSLGRLRITEAFF
CDR3nt: TGTGCCAGCAGCTTAGGACGTCTCCGCATCACTGAAGCTTTCTTT

d_gene: TRBD1
j_gene: TRBJ1-2
v_gene: TRBV7-2
abundance: many
CDR3aa: CASSLVHRGSYTF
CDR3nt: TGTGCCAGCAGCTTAGTTCACAGGGGGAGCTACACCTTC

d_gene: -
j_gene: TRBJ1-5
v_gene: TRBV12-3/TRBV12-4
abundance: many
CDR3aa: CASSLATGQPQHF
CDR3nt: TGTGCCAGCAGTTTAGCGACAGGTCAGCCCCAGCATTTT

d_gene: -
j_gene: TRBJ2-5
v_gene: TRBV2
abundance: -
CDR3aa: CASDAGPMETQYF
CDR3nt: TGTGCCAGCGATGCGGGGCCTATGGAGACCCAGTACTTC

d_gene: TRBD1
j_gene: TRBJ2-5
v_gene: TRBV7-9
abundance: many
CDR3aa: CAIPQRDSQETQYF
CDR3nt: TGTGCCATCCCGCAGAGGGACAGCCAAGAGACCCAGTACTTC

d_gene: TRBD2
j_gene: TRBJ2-3
v_gene: TRBV12-3/TRBV12-4
abundance: few
CDR3aa: CASSPHSSGGGTDTQYF
CDR3nt: TGTGCCAGCAGCCCACATTCTAGCGGGGGGGGGACAGATACGCAGTATTTT

d_gene: TRBD1
j_gene: TRBJ2-3
v_gene: TRBV14
abundance: -
CDR3aa: CASSWTGGGSDTQYF
CDR3nt: TGTGCCAGCAGCTGGACAGGGGGCGGCTCAGATACGCAGTATTTT

d_gene: TRBD2
j_gene: TRBJ2-7
v_gene: TRBV20-1
abundance: many
CDR3aa: CSATPGLALEGYEQYF
CDR3nt: TGCAGTGCTACTCCGGGACTAGCCCTTGAAGGTTACGAGCAGTACTTC

d_gene: -
j_gene: TRBJ2-7
v_gene: TRBV10-3
abundance: -
CDR3aa: CAISELGGQTYEQYF
CDR3nt: TGTGCCATCAGTGAACTGGGCGGGCAAACCTACGAGCAGTACTTC

d_gene: -
j_gene: TRBJ2-1
v_gene: TRBV28
abundance: many
CDR3aa: CASSLGGFRYNEQFF
CDR3nt: TGTGCCAGCAGTTTAGGGGGCTTTCGGTACAATGAGCAGTTCTTC

d_gene: -
j_gene: TRBJ1-4
v_gene: TRBV28
abundance: many
CDR3aa: CASSLGHVGEKLFF
CDR3nt: TGTGCCAGCAGTTTAGGCCACGTCGGGGAAAAACTGTTTTTT

d_gene: -
j_gene: TRBJ1-5
v_gene: TRBV6-6
abundance: many
CDR3aa: CASNRGQYSNQPQHF
CDR3nt: TGTGCCAGCAATCGAGGACAGTATAGCAATCAGCCCCAGCATTTT

d_gene: -
j_gene: TRBJ1-2
v_gene: TRBV20-1
abundance: many
CDR3aa: CSARAQGEYGYTF
CDR3nt: TGCAGTGCTAGAGCTCAAGGGGAGTATGGCTACACCTTC

d_gene: -
j_gene: TRBJ2-7
v_gene: TRBV11-3
abundance: few
CDR3aa: CASSRAYF
CDR3nt: TGTGCCAGCAGCCGAGCGTACTTC

d_gene: -
j_gene: TRBJ2-6
v_gene: TRBV7-2
abundance: many
CDR3aa: CASSFLGSGANVLTF
CDR3nt: TGTGCCAGCAGCTTTCTCGGCTCTGGGGCCAACGTCCTGACTTTC

d_gene: -
j_gene: TRBJ1-2
v_gene: TRBV12-3/TRBV12-4
abundance: -
CDR3aa: CASSLGSQSYGYTF
CDR3nt: TGTGCCAGCAGTTTAGGTTCTCAGTCCTATGGCTACACCTTC

d_gene: -
j_gene: TRBJ1-6
v_gene: TRBV9
abundance: many
CDR3aa: CARHNDRPEREYNSPLHF
CDR3nt: TGTGCCAGACACAACGACAGGCCTGAGCGGGAGTATAATTCACCCCTCCACTTT

d_gene: TRBD1
j_gene: TRBJ1-1
v_gene: TRBV7-9
abundance: -
CDR3aa: CASSLGRQGSEAFF
CDR3nt: TGTGCCAGCAGCTTAGGAAGACAGGGTTCTGAAGCTTTCTTT

d_gene: TRBD1
j_gene: TRBJ2-1
v_gene: TRBV30
abundance: many
CDR3aa: CAWSPDRGPYNEQFF
CDR3nt: TGTGCCTGGAGCCCCGACAGGGGGCCCTACAATGAGCAGTTCTTC

d_gene: -
j_gene: TRBJ1-6
v_gene: TRBV12-3/TRBV12-4
abundance: few
CDR3aa: CASSLEWTDNSPLHF
CDR3nt: TGTGCCAGCAGTTTAGAATGGACGGATAATTCACCCCTCCACTTT

d_gene: -
j_gene: TRBJ2-1
v_gene: TRBV9
abundance: many
CDR3aa: CASSALGETYNEQFF
CDR3nt: TGTGCCAGCAGCGCGTTGGGGGAGACCTACAATGAGCAGTTCTTC

d_gene: -
j_gene: TRBJ2-1
v_gene: TRBV7-9
abundance: many
CDR3aa: CASSLMSHEQFF
CDR3nt: TGTGCCAGCAGCCTAATGTCCCATGAGCAGTTCTTC

d_gene: -
j_gene: TRBJ2-3
v_gene: TRBV5-1
abundance: many
CDR3aa: CASGPLAGTDTQYF
CDR3nt: TGCGCCAGCGGCCCCCTGGCGGGCACAGATACGCAGTATTTT

d_gene: -
j_gene: TRBJ2-5
v_gene: TRBV29-1
abundance: many
CDR3aa: CSVERVRSETQYF
CDR3nt: TGCAGCGTTGAGAGGGTGCGATCAGAGACCCAGTACTTC

d_gene: TRBD2
j_gene: TRBJ2-1
v_gene: TRBV20-1
abundance: many
CDR3aa: CSRASGYPPYNEQFF
CDR3nt: TGCAGTCGGGCTAGCGGGTACCCACCCTACAATGAGCAGTTCTTC

d_gene: TRBD1
j_gene: TRBJ1-2
v_gene: TRBV5-4
abundance: many
CDR3aa: CASSPRTTGANYGYTF
CDR3nt: TGTGCCAGCAGCCCTAGGACGACAGGGGCTAACTATGGCTACACCTTC

d_gene: -
j_gene: TRBJ2-5
v_gene: TRBV28
abundance: many
CDR3aa: CASRAGRTQETQYF
CDR3nt: TGTGCCAGCCGGGCAGGGAGGACCCAAGAGACCCAGTACTTC

d_gene: -
j_gene: TRBJ1-2
v_gene: TRBV20-1
abundance: many
CDR3aa: CSARDAVGNGYTF
CDR3nt: TGCAGTGCTAGAGATGCGGTGGGGAATGGCTACACCTTC

d_gene: -
j_gene: TRBJ2-7
v_gene: TRBV7-9
abundance: few
CDR3aa: CASPPPGGNYEQYF
CDR3nt: TGTGCCAGCCCTCCCCCGGGGGGCAACTACGAGCAGTACTTC

d_gene: -
j_gene: TRBJ2-1
v_gene: TRBV30
abundance: many
CDR3aa: CACQAGSSYNEQFF
CDR3nt: TGTGCCTGCCAGGCCGGGAGCTCCTACAATGAGCAGTTCTTC

d_gene: -
j_gene: TRBJ2-3
v_gene: TRBV20-1
abundance: -
CDR3aa: CSAAASNTDTQYF
CDR3nt: TGCAGTGCCGCGGCTTCAAACACAGATACGCAGTATTTT

d_gene: TRBD1
j_gene: TRBJ2-1
v_gene: TRBV18
abundance: few
CDR3aa: CASSPSSGGNEQFF
CDR3nt: TGTGCCAGCTCACCAAGTTCAGGGGGTAATGAGCAGTTCTTC

d_gene: -
j_gene: TRBJ2-7
v_gene: TRBV29-1
abundance: few
CDR3aa: CSVGGGSSYEQYF
CDR3nt: TGCAGCGTGGGCGGAGGGAGCTCCTACGAGCAGTACTTC

d_gene: TRBD1
j_gene: TRBJ1-6
v_gene: TRBV7-9
abundance: many
CDR3aa: CASSSTGASPLHF
CDR3nt: TGTGCCAGCAGCTCAACAGGGGCTTCACCCCTCCACTTT

d_gene: -
j_gene: TRBJ2-3
v_gene: TRBV19
abundance: few
CDR3aa: CASSPRRQSTDTQYF
CDR3nt: TGTGCCAGTAGCCCCAGGCGGCAGAGCACAGATACGCAGTATTTT

d_gene: -
j_gene: TRBJ2-1
v_gene: TRBV5-1
abundance: few
CDR3aa: CASSLVSVGAYNEQFF
CDR3nt: TGCGCCAGCAGCTTGGTTTCCGTGGGGGCTTACAATGAGCAGTTCTTC

d_gene: TRBD1
j_gene: TRBJ2-5
v_gene: TRBV5-1
abundance: many
CDR3aa: CASTGEETQYF
CDR3nt: TGCGCCAGTACAGGGGAAGAGACCCAGTACTTC

d_gene: -
j_gene: TRBJ1-6
v_gene: TRBV18
abundance: many
CDR3aa: CASSPQGNSPLHF
CDR3nt: TGTGCCAGCTCACCCCAGGGAAATTCACCCCTCCACTTT